This T cell receptor beta chain comes out of a study of T cell repertoires in cytomegalovirus infection. MiXCR, applied by TCRdb to the reads, yields one record per CDR3 protein. The table records 500,000 to 600,000 distinct CDR3 sequences, approximately 16% of them present only once. CDR3 length equals 15 residues. CDR1 is SGHNT, CDR2 YYREEE, per germline (reference sequence). Germline trimming cut 4 bases from V and 3 bases from J; bases unmatched to any gene: 8. Sample: CD8+ T cells from PBMCs. The chain joins TRBV5-4 to TRBJ1-2; 8 bases are a match to TRBD1. This TCR derives from a human donor in good health (CMV status not recorded). Some clones in this sample may be carry-over from other donors' samples. CDR3 DNA: TGTGCCAGCAGCCAACAGGGGGGCTGGGACTATGGCTACACCTTC. It yields the protein CASSQQGGWDYGYTF. Together with reference TRBV5-4 and TRBJ1-2, the CDR3 gives the full variable domain: ETGVTQSPTHLIKTRGQQVTLRCSSQSGHNTVSWYQQALGQGPQFIFQYYREEENGRGNFPPRFSGLQFPNYSSELNVNALELDDSALYLCASSQQGGWDYGYTFGSGTRLTVV.